This T cell receptor beta chain is from a study of cytotoxic CD8 clonotypes in ibrutinib-treated CLL. The overall study: Timing of response sample collection was a median roughly twelve months after treatment start, with a range of 6 to 36.

Points from the study as a whole: The clonality rise at ibrutinib response reflected private clonotype expansion.

Assay: immunoSEQ multiplex PCR; the TCRdb copy retains only in-frame clones and omits some. The table includes some 140,000 clones, around 93% detected once. Concerning this clone itself: No antigen is known for it.

The CDR3 is made up of 16 amino acids. The germline gives CDR1 KGHSH, CDR2 LQKENI. The germline V and J ends were trimmed by 0 bases and 5 bases, with 16 bases remaining between them. This clonotype was obtained from a human donor with chronic lymphocytic leukemia. This material consisted of PBMCs, taken after 12 months of ibrutinib treatment. The V gene is TRBV18, the J gene TRBJ1-1; D possibly corresponds to TRBD1 (5 bases). The CDR3 sequence is CASSPPSRGGGTEAFF. DNA for the CDR3: TGTGCCAGCTCACCACCTTCGAGGGGAGGTGGAACTGAAGCTTTCTTT.